Presented here are 17 T cell receptor beta chains from one specimen sequenced in a study of T cell repertoires in cytomegalovirus infection (dated by TCRdb to the late 2010s). The instrument was an Illumina HiSeq 1500. TCRdb applied fastp at Q25 and MiXCR to the public reads, then kept only in-frame beta chains. When rows share a CDR3 protein, they turn into one entry using the most common DNA and genes. Counted in this sample were about 740,000 distinct CDR3 sequences; about a third of them appeared once. The biggest ten clones account for 2.8% of the sample. The material sequenced was PBMCs. These receptors were obtained from a human donor in good health (CMV status not recorded). Some clones in this sample may be carry-over from other donors' samples.

The sample holds many counts of this clonotype. The V call is TRBV28, the J call TRBJ1-5; D gene unclear. The CDR3 has 12 amino acids. Trimming cost V 3 bases and J 9 bases, with 9 bases left between them. Looked up from germline, CDR1 is MDHEN and CDR2 is SYDVKM. In nucleotides, the CDR3 is TGTGCCAGCAGTTTTCTCCAGAGGCCCCAGCATTTT. Protein: CASSFLQRPQHF.

This clonotype has ten or more counts. The CDR3 sequence: CASSFGQDEPTDTQYF. CDR3 nucleotides: TGTGCCAGCAGCTTCGGACAGGACGAACCAACAGATACGCAGTATTTT. The chain is built from TRBV7-9 and TRBJ2-3; TRBD1 matches 7 bases. Trimming cost V 3 bases and J 3 bases; bases outside gene matches: 9. Germline V gives CDR1 SEHNR, CDR2 FQNEAQ (reference sequence). The CDR3 loop spans 16 amino acids.

The rearrangement joins TRBV29-1 to TRBJ2-1; 11 bases fit TRBD2. Germline trimming cut 3 bases from V and 5 bases from J; bases unmatched to any gene: 6. Germline V CDR1 and CDR2: SQVTM, ANQGSEA. The CDR3 consists of 15 residues. In DNA, the CDR3 is TGCAGCGTTGAGGGACTAGCGGATTTGAACAATGAGCAGTTCTTC. Amino acid sequence: CSVEGLADLNNEQFF.

Many counts were recorded for this clonotype. The chain is built from TRBV19 and TRBJ2-1; 8 nucleotides align to TRBD1. CDR1 and CDR2 from the germline V gene are LNHDA and SQIVND (reference sequence). This CDR3 contains 12 residues. The V and J ends lost 8 bases and 4 bases, in that order; junction bases with no gene match: 1. The CDR3 reads CASGQGYNEQFF. CDR3 DNA sequence: TGTGCCAGTGGACAGGGATACAATGAGCAGTTCTTC.

The rearrangement links TRBV29-1 to TRBJ1-1; D unclear. The CDR3 extends over 13 amino acids. Germline CDR1 is SQVTM and CDR2 is ANQGSEA. The V gene lost 5 bases and the J gene lost 5 bases, with 15 bases spanning the gap. CDR3 amino acids: CSVFQAGRTEAFF. As DNA, the CDR3 is TGCAGCGTTTTTCAGGCCGGGCGGACTGAAGCTTTCTTT.

The rearrangement uses TRBV7-8 and TRBJ2-2; D is unresolved. Germline V gives CDR1 SGHVS, CDR2 FQNEAQ. V shed 3 bases and J shed 0 bases, with 8 bases lying between them. The CDR3 totals 15 residues. In DNA, the CDR3 is TGTGCCAGCAGCTTTCAGGACCCGAACACCGGGGAGCTGTTTTTT. Its protein product is CASSFQDPNTGELFF.

The rearrangement uses TRBV6-8 and TRBJ1-5; D possibly corresponds to TRBD1 (5 bases). Trimming left V 7 bases short and J 2 bases short, with 12 bases between. The germline CDR1 and CDR2 sequences are MNHGY and SAAAGT. This CDR3 spans 14 amino acids. The CDR3 spells CASMPGPRNQPQHF. DNA for the CDR3: TGTGCCAGCATGCCAGGGCCGCGCAATCAGCCCCAGCATTTT.

The J gene is TRBJ2-5, the V gene TRBV28; D is unclear. Germline V gene data show CDR1 as MDHEN and CDR2 as SYDVKM. CDR3 size: 12 residues. V dropped 1 base and J dropped 7 bases, with 7 bases sitting between them. This chain's CDR3 is CASSLSVGTQYF. CDR3 in DNA: TGTGCCAGCAGTTTATCTGTAGGGACCCAGTACTTC.

This clonotype appeared a few times. The rearrangement links TRBV29-1 to TRBJ2-3, with D perhaps TRBD1 (6 bases). The CDR3 runs 14 residues. Trimming left V 6 bases short and J 5 bases short, with 18 bases between. Germline V gives CDR1 SQVTM, CDR2 ANQGSEA. The CDR3 is CSVEGDRPLDTQYF. The CDR3 coding sequence is TGCAGCGTCGAGGGGGACCGACCCCTAGATACGCAGTATTTT.

This clonotype appeared once. CDR3 sequence: CASSQDYGRGGNEQFF. Here the CDR3 DNA reads TGTGCCAGCAGCCAAGATTATGGGCGGGGGGGGAATGAGCAGTTCTTC. The chain recombines TRBV4-2 with TRBJ2-1; TRBD2 matches at 9 bases. Trimming cost V 0 bases and J 7 bases; bases outside gene matches: 7. Germline CDR1 reads LGHNA; CDR2 reads YNFKEQ. The CDR3 has 16 residues.

This clonotype was detected only once. The chain combines TRBV7-2 with TRBJ1-2; the match to TRBD1 covers 8 bases. This CDR3 spans 17 amino acids. The germline V gene has CDR1 SGHTA and CDR2 FQGNSA. V gave up 0 bases and J gave up 4 bases; unmatched junction bases: 10. CDR3 bases: TGTGCCAGCAGCTTAGCTGCTCGTCCAGGGGGCGGCTATGGCTACACCTTC. Protein product: CASSLAARPGGGYGYTF.

The chain carries TRBV28 and TRBJ2-2, with TRBD1 matching over 8 bases. The V and J ends lost 5 bases and 5 bases, in that order; junction bases with no gene match: 4. The CDR3 totals 14 residues. Germline CDR1 reads MDHEN; CDR2 reads SYDVKM. The CDR3 coding sequence is TGTGCCAGCAGTACCAGGGGGCGAACCGGGGAGCTGTTTTTT. It codes for CASSTRGRTGELFF.

This clonotype was seen at least ten times. The genes are TRBV7-6 and TRBJ2-2, with D uncertain. Trimming left V 2 bases short and J 7 bases short, with 14 bases between. The CDR3 is made up of 15 amino acids. The germline gives CDR1 SGHVS, CDR2 FNYEAQ. The CDR3 sequence is CASSLLLSADGELFF. In nucleotides, the CDR3 is TGTGCCAGCAGCTTACTGTTGAGCGCCGACGGGGAGCTGTTTTTT.

The rearrangement joins TRBV28 to TRBJ2-2; perhaps TRBD1 as D (6 bases). This CDR3 region has 16 residues. With 5 bases removed from V and 5 bases from J, the gap between germline ends came to 18 bases. Germline V gene data show CDR1 as MDHEN and CDR2 as SYDVKM. The CDR3 coding sequence is TGTGCCAGCAGTCCAGGGGCCTTCCTCGGGACCGGGGAGCTGTTTTTT. It yields the protein CASSPGAFLGTGELFF.

This clonotype has a single count. This chain links TRBV28 with TRBJ2-2; 11 positions agree with TRBD2. After removal of 7 bases from V and 4 bases from J, the junction contained 8 bases not matched to a gene. The CDR3 length is 16 residues. Germline-derived CDR1 and CDR2 are MDHEN and SYDVKM. CDR3: CASKGLAGGSTGELFF. Written as DNA, the CDR3 is TGTGCCAGCAAGGGTCTAGCGGGAGGTAGCACCGGGGAGCTGTTTTTT. The complete variable domain, with remaining parts taken from reference TRBV28 and TRBJ2-2, reads DVKVTQSSRYLVKRTGEKVFLECVQDMDHENMFWYRQDPGLGLRLIYFSYDVKMKEKGDIPEGYSVSREKKERFSLILESASTNQTSMYLCASKGLAGGSTGELFFGEGSRLTVL.

As to this clonotype: A read error may produce the germline difference seen at one junction end. The chain has TRBV20-1 and TRBJ2-7; maybe TRBD1 (5 bases). CDR3 length: 14 amino acids. Germline CDR1 and CDR2: DFQATT and SNEGSKA (reference sequence). In DNA, the CDR3 is TGCAGTTCTAGAGAGGTACAGGCCTACTACGAGCAGTACTTC. It codes for CSSREVQAYYEQYF.

The V and J genes are TRBV25-1 and TRBJ2-7, with 8 nucleotides matching TRBD2. The CDR3 length is 17 residues. The V gene's germline CDR1 is MGHDK and CDR2 SYGVNS. The V gene end was trimmed by 5 bases and the J gene end by 1 base; junction bases not matched to a gene: 13. The DNA of the CDR3 is TGTGCCAGCAGTCCCGGGGGGGCCAGGTCAAAATCCTACGAGCAGTACTTC. Its translation: CASSPGGARSKSYEQYF.